This T cell receptor (beta chain) was found in a study of shared clonotypes between healthy human individuals. Regarding this clone: Its antigen is not known.

Sorted-subset replicate PCR reactions contained 200 ng DNA, corresponding to around 30,000 T cell genomes. Using immunoSEQ multiplex PCR, the repertoire was profiled, and TCRdb retains in-frame clones only, with some absent. The table lists 2 million to 2.5 million clones, 95% of them singletons. V lost 0 bases and J 4 bases, leaving 16 bases between the germline ends. The CDR3 loop spans 16 amino acids. Findings and limits, study-wide: Relative to clonotypes present in all four donors, those not shared had lower generation probabilities.

This TCR derives from a man aged 18 to 29 in good health. Input material: naive CD4+ T cells sorted from blood. Described subset: CD45RA+ positively selected. This sequence joins TRBV23-1 and TRBJ2-7; TRBD1 or TRBD2 may be the D gene (6 bases each). TRBV23-1 is designated an ORF whose function remains uncertain. The CDR3 sequence: CASSQSWGALKYEQYF. CDR3 bases: TGCGCCAGCAGTCAATCCTGGGGGGCCCTCAAGTACGAGCAGTACTTC.